These T cell receptor beta chains were read from a single sample in a study of CD8 T cells in Susac syndrome. TCRdb itself ran the immunoSEQ multiplex PCR reads through MiXCR, one entry per CDR3 protein. The sample lists roughly 150,000 distinct CDR3 sequences, roughly 95% occurring once. The sample comprised CD4+ T cells from PBMCs. These receptors were obtained from a human donor with multiple sclerosis. The CDR3 runs from the conserved cysteine through the conserved F or W. The D gene is left open where the match is weak. Clone size is stated in some rows and not others, as once, few, many or a class when expanded.

V: TRBV4-1; J: TRBJ2-3; size: NA; D: TRBD2; CDR3: CASSLPGGGNTDTQYF; DNA: TGCGCCAGCAGCCTCCCCGGGGGGGGAAACACAGATACGCAGTATTTT
V: TRBV6-5; J: TRBJ1-3; size: once; D: NA; CDR3: CASRGGNTIYF; DNA: TGTGCCAGCAGGGGAGGAAACACCATATATTTT
V: TRBV18; J: TRBJ1-1; size: NA; D: NA; CDR3: CASSPAAAYGTEAFF; DNA: TGTGCCAGCTCACCAGCGGCAGCGTACGGCACTGAAGCTTTCTTT
V: TRBV10-3; J: TRBJ2-5; size: NA; D: TRBD2; CDR3: CAIRSAGDEETQYF; DNA: TGTGCCATCCGGTCAGCGGGAGATGAAGAGACCCAGTACTTC
V: TRBV5-1; J: TRBJ2-4; size: NA; D: NA; CDR3: CASSLGGLKNIQYF; DNA: TGCGCCAGCAGCTTGGGGGGGCTTAAAAACATTCAGTACTTC
V: TRBV30; J: TRBJ2-6; size: NA; D: TRBD1; CDR3: CASGTGSYGGANVLTF; DNA: TGTGCCTCCGGGACAGGGTCTTACGGAGGGGCCAACGTCCTGACTTTC
V: TRBV18; J: TRBJ1-1; size: NA; D: NA; CDR3: CASSPMATNTEAFF; DNA: TGTGCCAGCTCACCCATGGCAACGAACACTGAAGCTTTCTTT
V: TRBV6-5; J: TRBJ2-3; size: NA; D: NA; CDR3: CASSYGRGPSTDTQYF; DNA: TGTGCCAGCAGCTACGGGCGGGGCCCAAGCACAGATACGCAGTATTTT
V: TRBV20-1; J: TRBJ2-3; size: NA; D: NA; CDR3: CSARFRGRTDTQYF; DNA: TGCAGTGCTAGATTCCGGGGGCGGACAGATACGCAGTATTTT
V: TRBV4-2; J: TRBJ2-5; size: NA; D: TRBD2; CDR3: CASSQDSSGGWQETQYF; DNA: TGTGCCAGCAGCCAAGATAGCAGCGGGGGGTGGCAAGAGACCCAGTACTTC
V: TRBV20-1; J: TRBJ2-3; size: NA; D: TRBD2; CDR3: CSARSPMGAGRASDTQYF; DNA: TGCAGTGCTAGAAGCCCAATGGGGGCCGGGAGGGCCTCAGATACGCAGTATTTT
V: TRBV28; J: TRBJ2-7; size: NA; D: NA; CDR3: CASSLVQYEQYF; DNA: TGTGCCAGCAGTTTGGTCCAATACGAGCAGTACTTC
V: TRBV19; J: TRBJ1-5; size: NA; D: NA; CDR3: CASSIASNQPQHF; DNA: TGTGCCAGTAGTATAGCTAGCAATCAGCCCCAGCATTTT
V: TRBV6-2/TRBV6-3; J: TRBJ2-1; size: few; D: TRBD2; CDR3: CASRLTSGEYNEQFF; DNA: TGTGCCAGCAGACTGACTAGCGGGGAGTACAATGAGCAGTTCTTC
V: TRBV7-8; J: TRBJ1-2; size: NA; D: NA; CDR3: CASAFGGAGYGYTF; DNA: TGTGCCAGCGCATTTGGGGGCGCGGGGTATGGCTACACCTTC
V: TRBV20-1; J: TRBJ2-1; size: NA; D: TRBD2; CDR3: CSAREASGSIDEQFF; DNA: TGCAGTGCTAGAGAGGCTAGCGGGAGTATCGATGAGCAGTTCTTC
V: TRBV6-6; J: TRBJ2-7; size: NA; D: TRBD1; CDR3: CASNTPGQDEQYF; DNA: TGTGCCAGCAACACCCCCGGACAGGACGAGCAGTACTTC
V: TRBV5-4; J: TRBJ2-1; size: NA; D: NA; CDR3: CASSSPTLEPLRQFF; DNA: TGTGCCAGCAGCAGCCCTACCCTTGAACCTTTGAGGCAGTTCTTC
V: TRBV21-1; J: TRBJ2-5; size: few; D: NA; CDR3: CASYERLQETQYF; DNA: TGTGCCAGCTACGAGCGACTACAAGAGACCCAGTACTTC
V: TRBV7-2; J: TRBJ2-6; size: NA; D: NA; CDR3: CASSPALGANVLTF; DNA: TGTGCCAGCAGCCCAGCCCTCGGGGCCAACGTCCTGACTTTC
V: TRBV7-6; J: TRBJ2-5; size: NA; D: TRBD2; CDR3: CASSPGTSGQETQYF; DNA: TGTGCCAGCAGCCCTGGCACTAGCGGCCAAGAGACCCAGTACTTC
V: TRBV7-9; J: TRBJ1-6; size: NA; D: NA; CDR3: CASSLPQVHPLHF; DNA: TGTGCCAGCAGCTTACCCCAGGTTCACCCCCTCCACTTT
V: TRBV5-6; J: TRBJ1-1; size: NA; D: NA; CDR3: CASSPQQGGLETEAFF; DNA: TGTGCCAGCAGCCCTCAACAGGGAGGGCTGGAGACTGAAGCTTTCTTT
V: TRBV12-3/TRBV12-4; J: TRBJ1-2; size: NA; D: TRBD1; CDR3: CASRLTGPYGYTF; DNA: TGTGCCAGCAGACTGACAGGGCCCTATGGCTACACCTTC
V: TRBV12-3/TRBV12-4; J: TRBJ1-2; size: NA; D: NA; CDR3: CASSISVLYGYTF; DNA: TGTGCCAGCAGTATCTCGGTACTCTATGGCTACACCTTC
V: TRBV7-9; J: TRBJ1-2; size: NA; D: NA; CDR3: CASGEGRQDQGYTF; DNA: TGTGCCAGCGGAGAGGGGAGGCAGGATCAAGGCTACACCTTC
V: TRBV7-9; J: TRBJ1-1; size: NA; D: NA; CDR3: CASSPQGSGNTEAFF; DNA: TGTGCCAGCAGCCCACAGGGTAGTGGGAACACTGAAGCTTTCTTT
V: TRBV6-5; J: TRBJ2-1; size: NA; D: NA; CDR3: CASSYLRRDRDNEQFF; DNA: TGTGCCAGCAGTTACCTTAGGCGGGATAGGGACAATGAGCAGTTCTTC
V: TRBV10-3; J: TRBJ2-1; size: NA; D: TRBD2; CDR3: CATSNSGHSYNEQFF; DNA: TGTGCCACTTCCAATAGCGGGCACTCCTACAATGAGCAGTTCTTC
V: TRBV6-5; J: TRBJ2-5; size: NA; D: NA; CDR3: CASTSDLQETQYF; DNA: TGTGCCAGCACCTCCGACTTGCAAGAGACCCAGTACTTC
V: TRBV20-1; J: TRBJ1-2; size: NA; D: TRBD1; CDR3: CSARDRLNYGYTF; DNA: TGCAGTGCCAGGGACAGGTTGAACTATGGCTACACCTTC
V: TRBV2; J: TRBJ2-2; size: NA; D: TRBD2; CDR3: CASSERVAGTGELFF; DNA: TGTGCCAGCAGTGAGCGGGTAGCGGGCACCGGGGAGCTGTTTTTT
V: TRBV12-5; J: TRBJ2-3; size: NA; D: TRBD1; CDR3: CASGFLLTLTGVGSTDTQYF; DNA: TGTGCTAGTGGTTTCCTGCTCACCCTTACAGGGGTCGGGAGCACAGATACGCAGTATTTT
V: TRBV9; J: TRBJ2-3; size: NA; D: NA; CDR3: CASSDRTMIGSDTQYF; DNA: TGTGCCAGCAGCGACAGGACTATGATAGGATCCGATACGCAGTATTTT
V: TRBV20-1; J: TRBJ2-3; size: NA; D: NA; CDR3: CSIPTRTDTQYF; DNA: TGCAGTATCCCGACTAGGACAGATACGCAGTATTTT
V: TRBV5-1; J: TRBJ2-5; size: NA; D: TRBD1; CDR3: CASSQAPGQQRAQYF; DNA: TGCGCCAGCAGCCAAGCACCGGGACAGCAAAGGGCCCAGTACTTC
V: TRBV6-5; J: TRBJ2-1; size: NA; D: NA; CDR3: CASSLRELAYNEQFF; DNA: TGTGCCAGCAGTCTCCGGGAGTTGGCCTACAATGAGCAGTTCTTC
V: TRBV6-1; J: TRBJ2-2; size: NA; D: NA; CDR3: CAAHGDNTGELFF; DNA: TGTGCCGCCCACGGGGATAACACCGGGGAGCTGTTTTTT
V: TRBV30; J: TRBJ1-6; size: NA; D: NA; CDR3: CAWSGQSLNSPLHF; DNA: TGTGCCTGGAGTGGACAGTCCTTAAATTCACCCCTCCACTTT
V: TRBV7-3; J: TRBJ2-1; size: once; D: NA; CDR3: CASSQGTSNEQFF; DNA: TGTGCCAGCAGCCAGGGAACCTCGAATGAGCAGTTCTTC
V: TRBV19; J: TRBJ2-2; size: NA; D: TRBD1; CDR3: CATRDRPSTGELFF; DNA: TGTGCCACCAGGGACAGGCCGTCCACCGGGGAGCTGTTTTTT
V: TRBV20-1; J: TRBJ2-6; size: NA; D: TRBD2; CDR3: CSAPERGNSGANVLTF; DNA: TGCAGTGCCCCTGAGCGGGGGAATTCTGGGGCCAACGTCCTGACTTTC
V: TRBV2; J: TRBJ1-5; size: NA; D: TRBD1; CDR3: CASRVDREGNQPQHF; DNA: TGTGCCAGCAGGGTGGACAGGGAGGGCAATCAGCCCCAGCATTTT
V: TRBV19; J: TRBJ1-4; size: NA; D: NA; CDR3: CASKGTATNEKLFF; DNA: TGTGCCAGCAAGGGGACCGCAACTAATGAAAAACTGTTTTTT